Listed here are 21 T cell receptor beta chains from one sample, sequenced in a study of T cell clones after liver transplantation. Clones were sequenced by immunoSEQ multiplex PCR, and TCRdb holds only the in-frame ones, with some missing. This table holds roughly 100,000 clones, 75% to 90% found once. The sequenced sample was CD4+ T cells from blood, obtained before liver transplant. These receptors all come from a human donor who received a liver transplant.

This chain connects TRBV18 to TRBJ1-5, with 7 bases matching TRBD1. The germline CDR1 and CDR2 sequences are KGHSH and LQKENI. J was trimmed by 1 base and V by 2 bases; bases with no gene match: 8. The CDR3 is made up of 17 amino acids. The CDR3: CASSPSRGEGSNQPQHF. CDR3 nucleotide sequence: TGTGCCAGCTCACCAAGCAGGGGGGAAGGCAGCAATCAGCCCCAGCATTTT.

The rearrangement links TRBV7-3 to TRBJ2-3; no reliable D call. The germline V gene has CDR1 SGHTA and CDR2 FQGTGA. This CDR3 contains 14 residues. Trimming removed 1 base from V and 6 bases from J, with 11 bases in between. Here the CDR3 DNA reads TGTGCCAGCAGCTTAAGTGGTGACACGGATACGCAGTATTTT. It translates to CASSLSGDTDTQYF.

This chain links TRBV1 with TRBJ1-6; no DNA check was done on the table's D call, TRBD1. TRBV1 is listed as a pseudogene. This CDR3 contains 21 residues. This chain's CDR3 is CTSSQDHRDRSLLRYNSPLHF. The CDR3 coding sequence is TGCACCAGCAGCCAAGATCATAGGGACAGGAGTCTCCTGCGATATAATTCACCCCTCCACTTT.

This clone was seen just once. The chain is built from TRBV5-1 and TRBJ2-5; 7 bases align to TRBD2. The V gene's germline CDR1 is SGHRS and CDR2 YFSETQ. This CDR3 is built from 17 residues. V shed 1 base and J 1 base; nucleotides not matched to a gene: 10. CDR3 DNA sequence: TGCGCCAGCAGCTTGAGTGGGAGGGTGCGGAGCCAAGAGACCCAGTACTTC. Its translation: CASSLSGRVRSQETQYF.

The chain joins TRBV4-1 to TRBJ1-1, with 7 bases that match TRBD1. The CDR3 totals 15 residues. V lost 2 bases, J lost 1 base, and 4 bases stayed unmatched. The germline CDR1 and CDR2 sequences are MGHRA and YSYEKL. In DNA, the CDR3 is TGCGCCAGCAGCCAAAGACAGGGAGGGAACACTGAAGCTTTCTTT. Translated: CASSQRQGGNTEAFF.

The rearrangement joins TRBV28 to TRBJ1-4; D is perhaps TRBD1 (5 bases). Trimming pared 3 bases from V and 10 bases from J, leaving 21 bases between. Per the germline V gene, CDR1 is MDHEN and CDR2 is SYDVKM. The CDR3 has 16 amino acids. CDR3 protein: CASSFSFAALRGKLFF. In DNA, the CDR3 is TGTGCCAGCAGTTTCTCGTTCGCGGCCCTGAGGGGAAAACTGTTTTTT.

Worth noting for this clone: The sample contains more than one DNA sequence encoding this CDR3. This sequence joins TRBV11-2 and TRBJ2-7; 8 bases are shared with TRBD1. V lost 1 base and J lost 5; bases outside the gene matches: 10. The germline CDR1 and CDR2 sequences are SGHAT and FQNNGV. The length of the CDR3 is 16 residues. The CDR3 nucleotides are TGTGCCAGCAGCTTAGTTTGGGCCAGGGGGCCGAACGAGCAGTACTTC. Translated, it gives CASSLVWARGPNEQYF.

The CDR3 spells CASSEGRSGTNTGELFF. The CDR3 nucleotides are TGTGCCAGCAGTGAAGGGCGCAGCGGAACGAACACCGGGGAGCTGTTTTTT. V and J are TRBV6-1 and TRBJ2-2; a possible D gene is TRBD2 (5 bases). Trimming left V 1 base short and J 0 bases short, with 12 bases between. Germline V gene data show CDR1 as MNHNS and CDR2 as SASEGT. The CDR3 runs 17 residues.

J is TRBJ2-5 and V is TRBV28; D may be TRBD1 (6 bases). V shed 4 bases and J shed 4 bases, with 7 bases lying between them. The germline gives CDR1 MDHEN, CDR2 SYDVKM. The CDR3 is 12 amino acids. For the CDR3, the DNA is TGTGCCAGCAGTTCGGACAGAGAGACCCAGTACTTC. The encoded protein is CASSSDRETQYF.

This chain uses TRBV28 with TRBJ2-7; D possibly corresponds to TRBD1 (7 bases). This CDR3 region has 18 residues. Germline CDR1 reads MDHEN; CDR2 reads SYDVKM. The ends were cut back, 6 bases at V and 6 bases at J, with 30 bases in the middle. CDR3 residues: CASSSHSWGGTVRPEQYF. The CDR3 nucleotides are TGTGCCAGCAGCTCCCATAGTTGGGGCGGGACAGTTCGTCCCGAGCAGTACTTC.

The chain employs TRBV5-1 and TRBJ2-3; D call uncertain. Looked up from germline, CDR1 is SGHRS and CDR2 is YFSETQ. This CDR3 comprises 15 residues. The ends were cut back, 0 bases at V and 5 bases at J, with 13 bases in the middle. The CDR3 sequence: CASSLGGIWGDTQYF. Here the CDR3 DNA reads TGCGCCAGCAGCTTGGGGGGAATATGGGGAGATACGCAGTATTTT.

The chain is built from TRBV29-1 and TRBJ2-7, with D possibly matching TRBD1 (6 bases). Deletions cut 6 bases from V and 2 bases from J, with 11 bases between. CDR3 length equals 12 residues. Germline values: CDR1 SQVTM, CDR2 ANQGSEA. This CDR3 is CSVTGPPYEQYF. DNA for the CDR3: TGCAGCGTAACAGGGCCCCCCTACGAGCAGTACTTC.

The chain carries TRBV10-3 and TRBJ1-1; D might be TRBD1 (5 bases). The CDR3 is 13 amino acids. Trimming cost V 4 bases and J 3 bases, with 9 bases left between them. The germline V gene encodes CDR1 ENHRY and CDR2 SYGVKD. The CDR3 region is CAISGRADTEAFF. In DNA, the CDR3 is TGTGCCATCAGTGGCAGGGCCGACACTGAAGCTTTCTTT.

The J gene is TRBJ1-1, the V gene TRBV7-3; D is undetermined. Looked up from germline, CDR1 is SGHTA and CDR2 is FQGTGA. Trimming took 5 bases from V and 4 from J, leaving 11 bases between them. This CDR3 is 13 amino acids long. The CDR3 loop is CASSRTPLTEAFF. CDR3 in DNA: TGTGCCAGCAGCCGTACACCCCTCACTGAAGCTTTCTTT.

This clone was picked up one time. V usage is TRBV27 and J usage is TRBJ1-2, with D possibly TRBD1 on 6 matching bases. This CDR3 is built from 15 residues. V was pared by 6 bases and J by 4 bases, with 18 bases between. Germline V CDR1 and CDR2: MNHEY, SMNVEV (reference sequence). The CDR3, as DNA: TGTGCCAGCAGCAAAATAGACAGGCCCTTCTATGGCTACACCTTC. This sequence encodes CASSKIDRPFYGYTF.

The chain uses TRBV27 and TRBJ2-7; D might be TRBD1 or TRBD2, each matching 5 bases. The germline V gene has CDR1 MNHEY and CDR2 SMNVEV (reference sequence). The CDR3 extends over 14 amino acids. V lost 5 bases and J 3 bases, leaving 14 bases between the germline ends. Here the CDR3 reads CASSTRDLNYEQYF. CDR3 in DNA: TGTGCCAGCAGTACCCGGGACCTTAACTACGAGCAGTACTTC.

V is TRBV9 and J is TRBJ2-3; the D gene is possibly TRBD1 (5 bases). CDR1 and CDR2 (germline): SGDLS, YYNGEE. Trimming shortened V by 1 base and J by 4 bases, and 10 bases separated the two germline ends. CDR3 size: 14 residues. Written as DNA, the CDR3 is TGTGCCAGCAGCGTAAACGTGGGGCCAGATACGCAGTATTTT. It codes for CASSVNVGPDTQYF.

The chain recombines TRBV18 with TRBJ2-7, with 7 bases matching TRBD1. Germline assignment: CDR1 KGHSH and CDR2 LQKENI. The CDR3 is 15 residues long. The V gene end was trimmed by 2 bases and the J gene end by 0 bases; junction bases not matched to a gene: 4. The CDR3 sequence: CASSPTGVPSYEQYF. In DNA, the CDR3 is TGTGCCAGCTCACCAACAGGGGTCCCCTCCTACGAGCAGTACTTC.

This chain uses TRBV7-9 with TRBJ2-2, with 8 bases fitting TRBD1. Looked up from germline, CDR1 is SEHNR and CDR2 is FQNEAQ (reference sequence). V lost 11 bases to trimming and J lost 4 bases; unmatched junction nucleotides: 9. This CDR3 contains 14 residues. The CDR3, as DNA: TGTGCCGGGCACATGGACAGGGCCACCGGGGAGCTGTTTTTT. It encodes CAGHMDRATGELFF. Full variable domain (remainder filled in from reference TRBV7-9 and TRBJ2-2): DTGVSQNPRHKITKRGQNVTFRCDPISEHNRLYWYRQTLGQGPEFLTYFQNEAQLEKSRLLSDRFSAERPKGSFSTLEIQRTEQGDSAMYLCAGHMDRATGELFFGEGSRLTVL.

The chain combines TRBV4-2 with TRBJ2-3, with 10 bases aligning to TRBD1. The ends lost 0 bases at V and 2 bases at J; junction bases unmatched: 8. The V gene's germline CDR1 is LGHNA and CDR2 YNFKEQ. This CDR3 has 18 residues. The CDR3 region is CASSQEGGTGVHTDTQYF. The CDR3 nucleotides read TGTGCCAGCAGCCAAGAAGGAGGGACAGGGGTCCACACAGATACGCAGTATTTT.

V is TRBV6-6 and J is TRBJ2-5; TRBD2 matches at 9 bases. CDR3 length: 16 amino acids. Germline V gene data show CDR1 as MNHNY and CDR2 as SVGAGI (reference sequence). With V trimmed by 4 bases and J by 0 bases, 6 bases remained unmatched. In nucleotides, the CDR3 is TGTGCCAGCAGTTTCATAGCGGGAGTCTACCAAGAGACCCAGTACTTC. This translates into CASSFIAGVYQETQYF.